This TCR beta chain comes out of a study of blood T cell repertoires in COVID-19. Study information: Acute and convalescent COVID-19 specimens originated in the United States, Italy and Spain. In each case, the material was cDNA or gDNA derived from T cells, B-cell-depleted T cells, or PBMCs.

V was shortened by 9 bases and J by 0 bases, with 15 bases between the two germline ends. The CDR3 runs 16 residues. Germline CDR1 and CDR2: LNHDA and SQIVND (reference sequence). Enrolled during active infection, Seattle patients were then followed longitudinally. Authors' data handling: Nucleated cell counts were estimated from reference gene primer amplification. Sequencing used immunoSEQ multiplex PCR; TCRdb keeps in-frame clones, though not all of them. The V and J calls and clone size were taken over from that table, and D and trimming were inferred from the DNA. Seen here are 250,000 to 400,000 clones, roughly 88% observed once, and the top ten hold 2.9%.

Sequencing input: peripheral blood. The TCR sequence derives from a woman younger than 45 with COVID-19, enrolled during active disease. The chain joins TRBV19 to TRBJ2-6; D is unresolved. The CDR3 region is CASERNSFSGANVLTF. CDR3 bases: TGTGCCAGCGAACGTAACAGTTTCTCTGGGGCCAACGTCCTGACTTTC.